This T cell receptor (beta chain) was sequenced in a study of control samples from healthy donors and cancer patients. About this clone itself: The junction shows a germline mismatch at one end, possibly a read error.

Assay used: immunoSEQ multiplex PCR; TCRdb lists only in-frame clones, some missing. Of about 82,000 clones in the sample, roughly 94% are singletons; the top ten hold 4.8%. The sequenced sample consisted of blood. This sequence originates from a woman aged 18-35 years in good health.

The CDR3 nucleotides read TGTGCCACCAGTTACACCAGGGCTAACCCACCCCTCCACTTT. Translating it yields CATSYTRANPPLHF. V and J are TRBV2 and TRBJ1-6; tentative D call: TRBD1 (5 bases). This CDR3 is built from 14 residues. Germline CDR1 and CDR2: SNHLY and FYNNEI.